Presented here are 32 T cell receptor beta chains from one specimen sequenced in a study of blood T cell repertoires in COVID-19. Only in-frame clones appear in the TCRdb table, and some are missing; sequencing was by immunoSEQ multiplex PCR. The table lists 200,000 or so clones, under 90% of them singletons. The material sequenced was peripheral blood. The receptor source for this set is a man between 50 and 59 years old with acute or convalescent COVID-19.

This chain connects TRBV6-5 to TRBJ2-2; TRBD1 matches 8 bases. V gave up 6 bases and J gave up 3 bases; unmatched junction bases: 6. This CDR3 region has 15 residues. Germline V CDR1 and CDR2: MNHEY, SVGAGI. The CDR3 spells CASRPHRGDTGELFF. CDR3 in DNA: TGTGCCAGCAGACCCCACAGGGGGGACACCGGGGAGCTGTTTTTT.

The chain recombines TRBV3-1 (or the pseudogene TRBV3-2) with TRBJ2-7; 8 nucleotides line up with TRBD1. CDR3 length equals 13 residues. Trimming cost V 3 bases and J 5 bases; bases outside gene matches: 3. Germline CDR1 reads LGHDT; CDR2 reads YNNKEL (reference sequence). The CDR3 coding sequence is TGTGCCAGCAGCCAGACAGGGGAAAACGAGCAGTACTTC. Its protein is CASSQTGENEQYF.

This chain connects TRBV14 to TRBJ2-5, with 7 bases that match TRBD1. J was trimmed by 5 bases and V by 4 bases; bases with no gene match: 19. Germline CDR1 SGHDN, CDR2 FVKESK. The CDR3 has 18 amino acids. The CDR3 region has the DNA TGTGCCAGCAGCCGGGACCCCTGGGGACAGCGACCAAGGGAGACCCAGTACTTC. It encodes CASSRDPWGQRPRETQYF.

CDR3 residues: CASSPLWGAEAFF. The DNA for the CDR3 is TGCGCCAGCAGTCCCCTCTGGGGCGCTGAAGCTTTCTTT. The gene calls are TRBV23-1 and TRBJ1-1, with a weak D call TRBD1 (5 bases). TRBV23-1 is flagged as an ORF with uncertain function. There are 13 residues in the CDR3. Trimming removed 4 bases at V and 6 bases at J, with 12 bases between.

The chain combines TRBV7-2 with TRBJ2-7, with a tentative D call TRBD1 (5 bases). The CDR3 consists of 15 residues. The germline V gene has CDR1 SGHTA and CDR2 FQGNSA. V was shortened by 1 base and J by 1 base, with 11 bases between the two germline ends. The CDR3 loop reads CASSLDIGVSYEQYF. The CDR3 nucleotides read TGTGCCAGCAGCTTAGATATAGGGGTATCCTACGAGCAGTACTTC.

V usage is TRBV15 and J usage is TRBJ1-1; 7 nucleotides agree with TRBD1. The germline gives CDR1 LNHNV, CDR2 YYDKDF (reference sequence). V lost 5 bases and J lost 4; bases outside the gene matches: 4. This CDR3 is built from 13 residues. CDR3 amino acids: CATSGAGGTEAFF. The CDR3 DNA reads TGTGCCACCAGCGGGGCAGGGGGCACTGAAGCTTTCTTT.

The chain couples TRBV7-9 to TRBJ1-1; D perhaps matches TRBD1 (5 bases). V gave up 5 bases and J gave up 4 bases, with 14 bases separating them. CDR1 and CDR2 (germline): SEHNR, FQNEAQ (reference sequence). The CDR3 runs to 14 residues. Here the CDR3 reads CASSQSGGVTEAFF. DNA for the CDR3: TGTGCCAGCAGCCAAAGCGGGGGTGTCACTGAAGCTTTCTTT.

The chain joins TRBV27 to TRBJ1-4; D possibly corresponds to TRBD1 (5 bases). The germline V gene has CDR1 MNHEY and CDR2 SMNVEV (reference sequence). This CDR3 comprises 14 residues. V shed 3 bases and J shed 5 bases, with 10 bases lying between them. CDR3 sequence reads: CASSLGLGNEKLFF. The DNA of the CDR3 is TGTGCCAGCAGTTTGGGGCTAGGGAATGAAAAACTGTTTTTT.

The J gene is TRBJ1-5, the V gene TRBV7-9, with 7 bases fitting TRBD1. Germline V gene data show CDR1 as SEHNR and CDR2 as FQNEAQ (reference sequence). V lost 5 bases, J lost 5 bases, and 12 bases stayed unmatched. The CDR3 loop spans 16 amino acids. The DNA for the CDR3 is TGTGCCAGCAGCCCTTCTGACAGGGCGGTCTATCAGCCCCAGCATTTT. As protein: CASSPSDRAVYQPQHF. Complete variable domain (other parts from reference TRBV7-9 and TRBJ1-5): DTGVSQNPRHKITKRGQNVTFRCDPISEHNRLYWYRQTLGQGPEFLTYFQNEAQLEKSRLLSDRFSAERPKGSFSTLEIQRTEQGDSAMYLCASSPSDRAVYQPQHFGDGTRLSIL.

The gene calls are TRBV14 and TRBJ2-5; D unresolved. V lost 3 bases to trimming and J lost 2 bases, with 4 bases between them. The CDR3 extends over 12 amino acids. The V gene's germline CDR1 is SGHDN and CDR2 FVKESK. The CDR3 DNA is TGTGCCAGCAGCCAGCTACAAGAGACCCAGTACTTC. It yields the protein CASSQLQETQYF.

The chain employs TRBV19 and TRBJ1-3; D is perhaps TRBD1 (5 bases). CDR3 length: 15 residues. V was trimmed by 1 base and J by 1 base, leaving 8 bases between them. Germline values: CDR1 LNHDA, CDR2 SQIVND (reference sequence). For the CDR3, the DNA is TGTGCCAGTAGTATAGCAGGGCCTTCTGGAAACACCATATATTTT. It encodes CASSIAGPSGNTIYF.

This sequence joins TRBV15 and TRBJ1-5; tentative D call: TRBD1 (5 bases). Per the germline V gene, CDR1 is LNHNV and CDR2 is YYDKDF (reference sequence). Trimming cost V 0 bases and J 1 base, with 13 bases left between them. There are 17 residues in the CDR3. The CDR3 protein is CATSRDHGRASNQPQHF. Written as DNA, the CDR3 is TGTGCCACCAGCAGAGATCACGGCAGGGCAAGCAATCAGCCCCAGCATTTT.

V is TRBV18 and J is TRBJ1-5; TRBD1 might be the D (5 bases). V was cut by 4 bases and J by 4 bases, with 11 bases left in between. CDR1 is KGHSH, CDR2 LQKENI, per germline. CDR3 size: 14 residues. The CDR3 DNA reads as TGTGCCAGCTCACTTTATAAGGGGAATCAGCCCCAGCATTTT. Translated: CASSLYKGNQPQHF.

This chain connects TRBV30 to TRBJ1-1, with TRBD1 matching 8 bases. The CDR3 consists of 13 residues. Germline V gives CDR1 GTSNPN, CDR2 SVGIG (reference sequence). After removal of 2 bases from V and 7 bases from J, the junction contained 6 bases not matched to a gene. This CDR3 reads CAWSLQGEGEAFF. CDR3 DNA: TGTGCCTGGAGTTTACAGGGGGAAGGTGAAGCTTTCTTT. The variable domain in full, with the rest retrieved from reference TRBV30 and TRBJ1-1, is SQTIHQWPATLVQPVGSPLSLECTVEGTSNPNLYWYRQAAGRGLQLLFYSVGIGQISSEVPQNLSASRPQDRQFILSSKKLLLSDSGFYLCAWSLQGEGEAFFGQGTRLTVV.

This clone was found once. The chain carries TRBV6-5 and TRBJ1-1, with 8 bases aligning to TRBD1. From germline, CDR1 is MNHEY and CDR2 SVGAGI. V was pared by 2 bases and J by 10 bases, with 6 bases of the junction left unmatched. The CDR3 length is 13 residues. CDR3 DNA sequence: TGTGCCAGCAGTTACGGGACAGGAATGATAGCTTTCTTT. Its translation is CASSYGTGMIAFF.

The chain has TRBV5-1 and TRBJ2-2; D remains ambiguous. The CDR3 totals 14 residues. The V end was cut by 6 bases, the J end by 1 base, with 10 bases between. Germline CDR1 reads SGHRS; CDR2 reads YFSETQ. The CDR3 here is CASTFSQNTGELFF. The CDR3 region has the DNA TGCGCCAGCACTTTCAGTCAGAACACCGGGGAGCTGTTTTTT. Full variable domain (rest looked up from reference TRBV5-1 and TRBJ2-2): KAGVTQTPRYLIKTRGQQVTLSCSPISGHRSVSWYQQTPGQGLQFLFEYFSETQRNKGNFPGRFSGRQFSNSRSEMNVSTLELGDSALYLCASTFSQNTGELFFGEGSRLTVL.

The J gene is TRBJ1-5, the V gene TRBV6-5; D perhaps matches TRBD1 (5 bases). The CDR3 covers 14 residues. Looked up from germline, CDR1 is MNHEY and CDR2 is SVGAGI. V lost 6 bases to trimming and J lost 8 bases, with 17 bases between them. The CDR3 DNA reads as TGTGCCAGCAGGCGCGAGCAGGGCGTCGAGCCCCAGCATTTT. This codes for CASRREQGVEPQHF.

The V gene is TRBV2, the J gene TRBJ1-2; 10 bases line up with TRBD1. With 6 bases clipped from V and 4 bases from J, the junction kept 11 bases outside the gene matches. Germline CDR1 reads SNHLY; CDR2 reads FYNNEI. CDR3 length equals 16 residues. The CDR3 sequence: CASSRDRGVVGYGYTF. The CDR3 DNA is TGTGCCAGCAGCCGGGACAGGGGAGTCGTAGGCTATGGCTACACCTTC.

This chain's CDR3 is CASSRQGLGFEQYF. For the CDR3, the DNA is TGCGCCAGCAGCCGCCAGGGTTTAGGTTTCGAGCAGTACTTC. The chain recombines TRBV5-1 with TRBJ2-7; maybe TRBD1 (5 bases). The V gene lost 4 bases and the J gene lost 6 bases, with 17 bases spanning the gap. This CDR3 contains 14 residues. Germline V gene sequence: CDR1 SGHRS, CDR2 YFSETQ.

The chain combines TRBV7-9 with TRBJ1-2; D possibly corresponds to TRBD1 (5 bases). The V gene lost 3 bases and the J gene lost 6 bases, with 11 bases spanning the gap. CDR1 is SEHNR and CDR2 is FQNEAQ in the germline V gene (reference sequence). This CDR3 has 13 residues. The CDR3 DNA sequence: TGTGCCAGCAGCTTTCAGGGAGGTGATGGCTACACCTTC. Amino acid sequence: CASSFQGGDGYTF.

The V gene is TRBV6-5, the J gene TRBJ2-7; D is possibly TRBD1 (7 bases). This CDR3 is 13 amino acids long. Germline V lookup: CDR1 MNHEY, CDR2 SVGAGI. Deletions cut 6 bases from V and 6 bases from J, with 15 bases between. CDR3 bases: TGTGCCAGCAGGACAGGGAGGAGAAGCGAGCAGTACTTC. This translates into CASRTGRRSEQYF.

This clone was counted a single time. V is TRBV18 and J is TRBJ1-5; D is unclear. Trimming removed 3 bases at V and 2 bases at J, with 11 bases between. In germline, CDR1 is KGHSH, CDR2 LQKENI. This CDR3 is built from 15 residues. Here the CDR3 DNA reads TGTGCCAGCTCACCGCCTGGAGGACGCAATCAGCCCCAGCATTTT. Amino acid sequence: CASSPPGGRNQPQHF.

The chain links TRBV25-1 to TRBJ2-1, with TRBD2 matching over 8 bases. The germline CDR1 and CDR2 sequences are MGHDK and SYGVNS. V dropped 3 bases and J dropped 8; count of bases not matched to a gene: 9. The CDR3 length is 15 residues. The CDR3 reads CASSDPIAGRDEQFF. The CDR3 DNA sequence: TGTGCCAGCAGTGATCCAATAGCGGGACGGGATGAGCAGTTCTTC.

The CDR3 loop reads CASSLGPPQNGYTF. CDR3 in DNA: TGTGCCAGCAGCTTAGGGCCCCCACAGAATGGCTACACCTTC. The V call is TRBV11-2, the J call TRBJ1-2, with D unclear. The V gene's germline CDR1 is SGHAT and CDR2 FQNNGV. CDR3 size: 14 residues. The ends were cut back, 1 base at V and 6 bases at J, with 12 bases in the middle.

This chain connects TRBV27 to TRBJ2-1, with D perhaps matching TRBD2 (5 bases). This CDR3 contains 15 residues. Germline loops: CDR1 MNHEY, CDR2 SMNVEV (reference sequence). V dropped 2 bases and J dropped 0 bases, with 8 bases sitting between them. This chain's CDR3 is CASSLSGSSYNEQFF. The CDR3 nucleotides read TGTGCCAGCAGTTTAAGCGGTAGCTCCTACAATGAGCAGTTCTTC.

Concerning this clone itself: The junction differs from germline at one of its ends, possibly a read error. The CDR3 DNA follows: TGCGCCAGCAGCTCTGACACACGTTCCTCCAATGAGCAGTTCTTC. This sequence encodes CASSSDTRSSNEQFF. The genes are TRBV5-1 and TRBJ2-1; D not certain. Germline lookup yields CDR1 SGHRS and CDR2 YFSETQ. This CDR3 is 15 amino acids long.

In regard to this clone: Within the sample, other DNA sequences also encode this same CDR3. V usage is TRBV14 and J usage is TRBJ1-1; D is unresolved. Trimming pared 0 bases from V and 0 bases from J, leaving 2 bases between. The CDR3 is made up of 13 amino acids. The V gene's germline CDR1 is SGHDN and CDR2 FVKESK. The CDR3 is CASSQDMNTEAFF. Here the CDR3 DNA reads TGTGCCAGCAGCCAAGACATGAACACTGAAGCTTTCTTT.

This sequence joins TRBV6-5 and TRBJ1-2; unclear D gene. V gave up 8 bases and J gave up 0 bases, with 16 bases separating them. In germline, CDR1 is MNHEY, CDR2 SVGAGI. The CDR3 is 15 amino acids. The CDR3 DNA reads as TGTGCCAGCCGGAACAGTCACCAAGCTAACTATGGCTACACCTTC. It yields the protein CASRNSHQANYGYTF.

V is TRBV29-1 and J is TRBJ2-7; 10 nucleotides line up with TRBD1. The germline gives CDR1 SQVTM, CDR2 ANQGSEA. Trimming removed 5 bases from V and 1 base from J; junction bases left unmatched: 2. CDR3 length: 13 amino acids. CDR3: CSVPGQGSYEQYF. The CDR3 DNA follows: TGCAGCGTTCCGGGACAGGGGTCCTACGAGCAGTACTTC.

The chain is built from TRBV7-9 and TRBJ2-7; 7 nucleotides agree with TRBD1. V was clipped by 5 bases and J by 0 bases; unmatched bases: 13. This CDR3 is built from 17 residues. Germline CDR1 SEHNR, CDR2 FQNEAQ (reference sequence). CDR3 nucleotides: TGTGCCAGCAGCCCCCGCCCAGGGGGAAGAATCTCCTACGAGCAGTACTTC. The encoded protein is CASSPRPGGRISYEQYF.

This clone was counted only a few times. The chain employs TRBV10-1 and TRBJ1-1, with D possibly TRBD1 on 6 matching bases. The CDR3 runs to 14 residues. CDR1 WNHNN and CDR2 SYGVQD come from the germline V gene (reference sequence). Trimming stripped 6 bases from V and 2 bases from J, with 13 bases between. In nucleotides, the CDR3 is TGCGCCAGCAGAGCCGACAGGAGAAACACTGAAGCTTTCTTT. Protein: CASRADRRNTEAFF.

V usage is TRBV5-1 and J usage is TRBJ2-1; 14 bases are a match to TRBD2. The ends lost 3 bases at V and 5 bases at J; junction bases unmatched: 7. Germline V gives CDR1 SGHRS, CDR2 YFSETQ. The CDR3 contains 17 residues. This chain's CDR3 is CASSSPGLAGEDNEQFF. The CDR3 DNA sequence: TGCGCCAGCAGCTCACCGGGACTAGCGGGGGAGGACAATGAGCAGTTCTTC.